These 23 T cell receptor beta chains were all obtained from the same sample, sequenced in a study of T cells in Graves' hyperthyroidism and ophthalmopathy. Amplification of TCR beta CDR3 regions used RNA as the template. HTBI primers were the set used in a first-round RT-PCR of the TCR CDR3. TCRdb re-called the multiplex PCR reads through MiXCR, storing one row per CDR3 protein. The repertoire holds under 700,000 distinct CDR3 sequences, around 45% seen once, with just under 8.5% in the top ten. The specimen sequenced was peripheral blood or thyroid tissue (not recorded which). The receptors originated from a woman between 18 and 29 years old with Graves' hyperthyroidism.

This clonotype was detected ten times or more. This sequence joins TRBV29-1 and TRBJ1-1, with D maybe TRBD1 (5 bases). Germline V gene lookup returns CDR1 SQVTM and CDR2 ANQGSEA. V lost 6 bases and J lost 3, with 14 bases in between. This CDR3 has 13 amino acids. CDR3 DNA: TGCAGCGTAGGGACCTTCGAGGACACTGAAGCTTTCTTT. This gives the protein CSVGTFEDTEAFF.

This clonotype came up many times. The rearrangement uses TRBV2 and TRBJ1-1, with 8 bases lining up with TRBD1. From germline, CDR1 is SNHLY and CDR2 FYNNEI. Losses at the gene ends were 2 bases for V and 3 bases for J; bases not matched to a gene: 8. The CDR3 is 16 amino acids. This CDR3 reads CASSEWDRTLDTEAFF. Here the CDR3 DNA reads TGTGCCAGCAGTGAATGGGACAGGACGTTGGACACTGAAGCTTTCTTT. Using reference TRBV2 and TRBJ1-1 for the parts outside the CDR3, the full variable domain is EPEVTQTPSHQVTQMGQEVILRCVPISNHLYFYWYRQILGQKVEFLVSFYNNEISEKSEIFDDQFSVERPDGSNFTLKIRSTKLEDSAMYFCASSEWDRTLDTEAFFGQGTRLTVV.

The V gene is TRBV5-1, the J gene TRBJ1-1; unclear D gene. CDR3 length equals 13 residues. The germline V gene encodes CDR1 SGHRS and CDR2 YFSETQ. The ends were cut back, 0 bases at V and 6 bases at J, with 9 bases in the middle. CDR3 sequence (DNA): TGCGCCAGCAGCTTGGATGGATTGTCTGAAGCTTTCTTT. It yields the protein CASSLDGLSEAFF.

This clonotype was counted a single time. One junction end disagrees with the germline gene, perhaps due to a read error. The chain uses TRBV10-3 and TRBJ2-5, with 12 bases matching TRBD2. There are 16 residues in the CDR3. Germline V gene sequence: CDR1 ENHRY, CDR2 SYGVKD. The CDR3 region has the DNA TGTGCCAGCAGTTACTCCCCTAGCGGGAGGGTAGAGACCCAGTACTTC. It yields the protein CASSYSPSGRVETQYF.

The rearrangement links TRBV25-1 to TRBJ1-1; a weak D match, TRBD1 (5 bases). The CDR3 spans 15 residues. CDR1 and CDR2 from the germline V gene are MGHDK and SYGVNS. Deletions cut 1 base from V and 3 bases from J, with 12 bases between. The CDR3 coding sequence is TGTGCCAGCAGTGAATTCGGGGGGACGGACACTGAAGCTTTCTTT. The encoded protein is CASSEFGGTDTEAFF.

The CDR3 spells CATPPGTSYGYTF. DNA of the CDR3: TGTGCCACCCCTCCCGGGACATCCTATGGCTACACCTTC. V and J are TRBV24-1 and TRBJ1-2; TRBD1 might be the D (6 bases). V was trimmed by 9 bases and J by 4 bases, leaving 14 bases between them. This CDR3 spans 13 amino acids. Germline loops: CDR1 KGHDR, CDR2 SFDVKD.

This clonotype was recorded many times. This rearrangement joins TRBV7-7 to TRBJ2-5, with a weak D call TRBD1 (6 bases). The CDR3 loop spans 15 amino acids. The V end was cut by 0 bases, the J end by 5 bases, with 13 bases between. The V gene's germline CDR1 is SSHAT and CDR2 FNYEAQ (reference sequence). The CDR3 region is CASSLAPWGLETQYF. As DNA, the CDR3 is TGTGCCAGCAGCTTAGCGCCTTGGGGGCTTGAGACCCAGTACTTC.

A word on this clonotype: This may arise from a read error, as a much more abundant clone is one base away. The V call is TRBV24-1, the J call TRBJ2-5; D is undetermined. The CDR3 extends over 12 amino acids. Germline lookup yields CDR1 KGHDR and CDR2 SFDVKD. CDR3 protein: CASSDFGETQYF. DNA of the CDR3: TGTGCCAGCAGTGATTTTGGAGAGACCCAGTACTTC.

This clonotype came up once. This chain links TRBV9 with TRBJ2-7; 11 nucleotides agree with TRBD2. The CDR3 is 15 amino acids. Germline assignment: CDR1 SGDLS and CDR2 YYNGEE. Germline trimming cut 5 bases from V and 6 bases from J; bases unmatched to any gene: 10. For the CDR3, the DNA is TGTGCCAGCAGTACTAGCGGGAGTGTCACCGGCGAGCAGTACTTC. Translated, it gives CASSTSGSVTGEQYF.

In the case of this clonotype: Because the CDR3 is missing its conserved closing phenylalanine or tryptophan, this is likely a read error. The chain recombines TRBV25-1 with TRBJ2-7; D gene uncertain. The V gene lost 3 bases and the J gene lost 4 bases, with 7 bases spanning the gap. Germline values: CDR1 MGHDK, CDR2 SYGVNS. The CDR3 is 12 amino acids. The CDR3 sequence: CASSDPGYEQYL. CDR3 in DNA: TGTGCCAGCAGTGACCCCGGTTACGAGCAGTACCTC.

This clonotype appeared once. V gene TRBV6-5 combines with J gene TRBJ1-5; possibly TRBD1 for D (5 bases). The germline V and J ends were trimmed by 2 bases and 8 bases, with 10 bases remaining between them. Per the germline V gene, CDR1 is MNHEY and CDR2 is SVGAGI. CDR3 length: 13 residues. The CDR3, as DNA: TGTGCCAGCAGTTACGAGGGGTATGAGCCCCAGCATTTT. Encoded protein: CASSYEGYEPQHF.

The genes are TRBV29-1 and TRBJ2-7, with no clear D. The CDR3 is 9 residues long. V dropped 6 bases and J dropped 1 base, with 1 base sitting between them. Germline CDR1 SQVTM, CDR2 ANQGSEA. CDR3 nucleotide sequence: TGCAGCGTATCCTACGAGCAGTACTTC. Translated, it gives CSVSYEQYF.

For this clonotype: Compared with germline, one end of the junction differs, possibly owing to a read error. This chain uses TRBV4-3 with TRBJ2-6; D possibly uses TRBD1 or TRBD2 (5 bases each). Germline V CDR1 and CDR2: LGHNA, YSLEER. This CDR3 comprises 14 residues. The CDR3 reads CASSPDAGANGLTF. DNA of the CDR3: TGCGCCAGCAGCCCAGATGCCGGGGCCAACGGCCTGACTTTC.

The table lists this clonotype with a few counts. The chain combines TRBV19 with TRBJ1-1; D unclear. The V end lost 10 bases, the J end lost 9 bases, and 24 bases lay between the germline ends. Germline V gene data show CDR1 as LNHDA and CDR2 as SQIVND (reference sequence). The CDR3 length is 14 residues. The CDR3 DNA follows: TGTGCCACCCGCGAGCGTTGGCCTGAGGAAAAAGCTTTCTTT. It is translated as CATRERWPEEKAFF.

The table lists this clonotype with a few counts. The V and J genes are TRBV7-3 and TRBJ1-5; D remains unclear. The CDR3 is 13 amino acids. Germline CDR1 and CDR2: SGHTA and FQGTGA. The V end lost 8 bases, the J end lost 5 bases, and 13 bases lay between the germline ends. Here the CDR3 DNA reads TGTGCCAGCTCATTCGACGGAGATCAGCCCCAGCATTTT. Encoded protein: CASSFDGDQPQHF.

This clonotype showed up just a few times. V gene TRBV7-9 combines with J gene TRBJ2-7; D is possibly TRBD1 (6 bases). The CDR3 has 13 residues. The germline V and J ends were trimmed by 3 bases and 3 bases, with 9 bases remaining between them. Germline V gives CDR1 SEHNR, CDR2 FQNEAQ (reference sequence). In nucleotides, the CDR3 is TGTGCCAGCAGCTTGACAGGTGACTACGAGCAGTACTTC. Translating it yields CASSLTGDYEQYF.

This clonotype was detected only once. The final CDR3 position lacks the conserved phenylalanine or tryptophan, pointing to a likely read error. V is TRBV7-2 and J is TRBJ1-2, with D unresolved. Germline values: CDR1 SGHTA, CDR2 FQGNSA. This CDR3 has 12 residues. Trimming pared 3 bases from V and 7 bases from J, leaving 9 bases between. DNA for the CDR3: TGTGCCAGCAGCTTGGATCGGGGTGGCTACACCTCC. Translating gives CASSLDRGGYTS.

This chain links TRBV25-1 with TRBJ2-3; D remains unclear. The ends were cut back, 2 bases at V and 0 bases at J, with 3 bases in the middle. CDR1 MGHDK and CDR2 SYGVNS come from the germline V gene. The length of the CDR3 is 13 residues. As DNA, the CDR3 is TGTGCCAGCAGTGAAGAGAGCACAGATACGCAGTATTTT. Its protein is CASSEESTDTQYF.

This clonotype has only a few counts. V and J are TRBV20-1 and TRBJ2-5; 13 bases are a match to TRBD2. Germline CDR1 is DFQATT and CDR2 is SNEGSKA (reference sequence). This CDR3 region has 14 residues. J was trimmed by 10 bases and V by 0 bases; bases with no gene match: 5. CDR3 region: CSARDGLAGVVQYF. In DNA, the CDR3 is TGCAGTGCTAGAGATGGACTAGCGGGAGTTGTCCAGTACTTC.

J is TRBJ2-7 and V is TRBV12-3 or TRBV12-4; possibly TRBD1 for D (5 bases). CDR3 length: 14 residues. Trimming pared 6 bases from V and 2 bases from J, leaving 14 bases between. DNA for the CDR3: TGTGCCAGCAGCGTAGGCAGGGCCGCCTACGAGCAGTACTTC. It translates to CASSVGRAAYEQYF.

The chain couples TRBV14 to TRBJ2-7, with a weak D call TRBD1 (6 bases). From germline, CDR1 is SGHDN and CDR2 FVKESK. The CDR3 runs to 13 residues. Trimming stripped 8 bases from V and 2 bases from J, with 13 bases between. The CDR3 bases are TGTGCCAGCTCAACCGGGACAACCTACGAGCAGTACTTC. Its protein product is CASSTGTTYEQYF.

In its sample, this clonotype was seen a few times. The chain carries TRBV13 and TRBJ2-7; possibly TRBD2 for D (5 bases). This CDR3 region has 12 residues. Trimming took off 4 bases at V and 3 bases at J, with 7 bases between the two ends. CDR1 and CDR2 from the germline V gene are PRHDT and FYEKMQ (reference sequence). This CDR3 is CASSSGYYEQYF. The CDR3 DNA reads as TGTGCCAGCAGCTCGGGATACTACGAGCAGTACTTC.

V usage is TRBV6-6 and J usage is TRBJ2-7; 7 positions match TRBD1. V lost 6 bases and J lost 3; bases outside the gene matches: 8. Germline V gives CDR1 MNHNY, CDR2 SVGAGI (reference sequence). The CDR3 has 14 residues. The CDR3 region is CASRETGPRYEQYF. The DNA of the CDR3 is TGTGCCAGCAGGGAGACAGGGCCTCGCTACGAGCAGTACTTC.